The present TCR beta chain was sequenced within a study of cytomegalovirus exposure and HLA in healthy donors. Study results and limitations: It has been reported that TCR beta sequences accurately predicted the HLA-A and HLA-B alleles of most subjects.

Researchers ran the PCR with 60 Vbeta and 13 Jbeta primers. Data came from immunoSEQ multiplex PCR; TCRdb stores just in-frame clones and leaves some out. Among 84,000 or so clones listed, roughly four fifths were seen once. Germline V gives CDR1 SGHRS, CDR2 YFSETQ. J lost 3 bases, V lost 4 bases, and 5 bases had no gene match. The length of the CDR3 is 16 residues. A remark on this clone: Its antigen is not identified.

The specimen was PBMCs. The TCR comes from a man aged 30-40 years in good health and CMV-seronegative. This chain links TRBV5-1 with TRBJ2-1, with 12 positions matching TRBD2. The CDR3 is CASSMSTSGSYNEQFF. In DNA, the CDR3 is TGCGCCAGCAGCATGTCGACTAGCGGGAGCTACAATGAGCAGTTCTTC.